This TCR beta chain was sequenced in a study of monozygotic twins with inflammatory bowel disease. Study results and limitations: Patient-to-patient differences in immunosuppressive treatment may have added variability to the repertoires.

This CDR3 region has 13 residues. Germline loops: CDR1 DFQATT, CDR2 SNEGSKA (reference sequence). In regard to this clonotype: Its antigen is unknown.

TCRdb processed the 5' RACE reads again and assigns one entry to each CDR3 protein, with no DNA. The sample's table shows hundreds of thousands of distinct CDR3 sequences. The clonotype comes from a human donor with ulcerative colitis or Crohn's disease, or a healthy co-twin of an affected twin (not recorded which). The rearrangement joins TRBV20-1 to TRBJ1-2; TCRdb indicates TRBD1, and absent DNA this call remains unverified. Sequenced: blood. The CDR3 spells CSAKWGGIYGYTF.